These 10 T cell receptor beta chains originate from one sample sequenced in a study of cytomegalovirus exposure and HLA in healthy donors. The protocol was immunoSEQ multiplex PCR, while the TCRdb copy is restricted to in-frame clones and leaves out a portion. The sample consists of about 330,000 clones, about nine tenths of them appearing once. Sequencing was carried out using PBMCs. These receptors were obtained from a woman aged 18-29 years in good health and CMV-seronegative.

The V and J genes are TRBV28 and TRBJ2-7; 9 positions agree with TRBD1. CDR1 is MDHEN, CDR2 SYDVKM, per germline. The CDR3 covers 15 residues. The ends lost 6 bases at V and 1 base at J; junction bases unmatched: 7. The CDR3 region is CASREWDRDSYEQYF. DNA of the CDR3: TGTGCCAGCAGGGAGTGGGACAGGGATTCCTACGAGCAGTACTTC. Filled out from reference TRBV28 and TRBJ2-7, the complete variable domain reads DVKVTQSSRYLVKRTGEKVFLECVQDMDHENMFWYRQDPGLGLRLIYFSYDVKMKEKGDIPEGYSVSREKKERFSLILESASTNQTSMYLCASREWDRDSYEQYFGPGTRLTVT.

The V call is TRBV15, the J call TRBJ2-3, with D possibly being TRBD1 (5 bases). CDR1 is LNHNV, CDR2 YYDKDF, per germline (reference sequence). CDR3 length: 15 residues. V was trimmed by 4 bases and J by 0 bases, leaving 11 bases between them. This CDR3 reads CATSTSRASTDTQYF. CDR3 DNA: TGTGCCACCAGCACCTCCAGGGCTAGCACAGATACGCAGTATTTT.

The V and J genes are TRBV5-6 and TRBJ1-1, with 7 bases identical to TRBD1. The CDR3 contains 15 residues. Germline CDR1 reads SGHDT; CDR2 reads YYEEEE. V lost 4 bases to trimming and J lost 1 base; unmatched junction nucleotides: 7. The CDR3: CASSSEGAGNTEAFF. The DNA of the CDR3 is TGTGCCAGCAGCAGCGAGGGGGCGGGGAACACTGAAGCTTTCTTT. Together with reference TRBV5-6 and TRBJ1-1, the CDR3 gives the full variable domain: DAGVTQSPTHLIKTRGQQVTLRCSPKSGHDTVSWYQQALGQGPQFIFQYYEEEERQRGNFPDRFSGHQFPNYSSELNVNALLLGDSALYLCASSSEGAGNTEAFFGQGTRLTVV.

The rearrangement joins TRBV28 to TRBJ2-7, with a weak D call TRBD2 (6 bases). Germline V lookup: CDR1 MDHEN, CDR2 SYDVKM. This CDR3 is 15 amino acids long. Trimming took off 5 bases at V and 0 bases at J, with 14 bases between the two ends. CDR3 protein: CASSPSGLASYEQYF. In nucleotides, the CDR3 is TGTGCCAGCAGTCCGTCGGGACTCGCCTCCTACGAGCAGTACTTC.

The chain recombines TRBV5-1 with TRBJ2-3, with 8 bases matching TRBD2. This CDR3 is 15 amino acids long. Germline values: CDR1 SGHRS, CDR2 YFSETQ. The V and J ends lost 4 bases and 6 bases, in that order; junction bases with no gene match: 10. The CDR3 region has the DNA TGCGCCAGCAGCCCCACGCCGGGACTAGTGGATACGCAGTATTTT. Its protein product is CASSPTPGLVDTQYF.

V is TRBV5-6 and J is TRBJ1-3; D uncertain. From germline, CDR1 is SGHDT and CDR2 YYEEEE. This CDR3 comprises 17 residues. The germline V and J ends were trimmed by 2 bases and 4 bases, with 19 bases remaining between them. CDR3 in amino acids: CASSFGWAGLLGNTIYF. DNA of the CDR3: TGTGCCAGCAGCTTTGGCTGGGCGGGGTTATTGGGAAACACCATATATTTT.

The genes are TRBV6-5 and TRBJ1-2; weak D call: TRBD1 (5 bases). V lost 6 bases to trimming and J lost 7 bases, with 12 bases between them. Germline V CDR1 and CDR2: MNHEY, SVGAGI. CDR3 length: 12 residues. CDR3 loop: CASSSGRGGYTF. The CDR3 region has the DNA TGTGCCAGCAGCTCCGGTAGGGGTGGCTACACCTTC.

For the CDR3, the DNA is TGTGCCAGCTCACCAAGCGCGGGAGGGGGTCTTTTGGAGACCCAGTACTTC. Translation gives CASSPSAGGGLLETQYF. The rearrangement joins TRBV18 to TRBJ2-5; 9 bases are a match to TRBD2. After removal of 2 bases from V and 5 bases from J, the junction contained 12 bases not matched to a gene. The CDR3 length is 17 residues. Germline V lookup: CDR1 KGHSH, CDR2 LQKENI.

Comments on this clone: The sample holds other DNA sequences that translate to the same CDR3. The V call is TRBV6-5, the J call TRBJ1-5, with 7 bases that match TRBD1. With V trimmed by 2 bases and J by 6 bases, 1 base remained unmatched. CDR3 length: 13 amino acids. The germline V gene encodes CDR1 MNHEY and CDR2 SVGAGI. The CDR3 spells CASSYQGGQPQHF. The DNA of the CDR3 is TGTGCCAGCAGTTACCAGGGGGGTCAGCCCCAGCATTTT.

The chain is built from TRBV6-5 and TRBJ2-2; no definite D call. The germline CDR1 and CDR2 sequences are MNHEY and SVGAGI. V lost 3 bases, J lost 8 bases, and 10 bases lay in between. The CDR3 covers 13 residues. The CDR3 spells CASSYQRWGELFF. The CDR3 nucleotides are TGTGCCAGCAGTTATCAGCGTTGGGGGGAGCTGTTTTTT.